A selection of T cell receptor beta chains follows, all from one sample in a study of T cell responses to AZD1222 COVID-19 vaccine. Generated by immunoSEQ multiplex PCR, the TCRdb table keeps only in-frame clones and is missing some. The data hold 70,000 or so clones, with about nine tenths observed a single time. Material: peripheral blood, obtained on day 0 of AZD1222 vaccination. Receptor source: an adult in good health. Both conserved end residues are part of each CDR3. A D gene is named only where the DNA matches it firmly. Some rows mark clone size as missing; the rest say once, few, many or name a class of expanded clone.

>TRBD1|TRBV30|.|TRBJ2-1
TGTGCCTGGTCCAACAGGGGCCACATCAATGAGCAGTTCTTC
CAWSNRGHINEQFF
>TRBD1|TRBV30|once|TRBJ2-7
TGTGCCTGGAGTGGACAGGGAACGGGTGAGCAGTACTTC
CAWSGQGTGEQYF
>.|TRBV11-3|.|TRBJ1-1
TGTGCCAGCAGCCGGACGGGGGGGAACACTGAAGCTTTCTTT
CASSRTGGNTEAFF
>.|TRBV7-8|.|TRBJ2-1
TGTGCCAGCAGCCTACCGGCGGATGAGCAGTTCTTC
CASSLPADEQFF
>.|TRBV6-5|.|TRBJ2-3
TGTGCCAGCGGGAGGACCTCTAGCACAGATACGCAGTATTTT
CASGRTSSTDTQYF
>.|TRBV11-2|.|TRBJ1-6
TGTGCCAGCAGCTTAGTTCAGGGGCCCTCCTATAATTCACCCCTCCACTTT
CASSLVQGPSYNSPLHF
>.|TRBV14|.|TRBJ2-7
TGTGCCAGCAGCCAAGCTCGGGGGGCGGGCTCCTACGAGCAGTACTTC
CASSQARGAGSYEQYF
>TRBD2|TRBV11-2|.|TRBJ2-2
TGTGCCAGCAGCTTAATGATCGGGGGGACCGGGGAGCTGTTTTTT
CASSLMIGGTGELFF
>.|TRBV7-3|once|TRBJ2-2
TGTGCCAGCAGCTTTAACCGGGGGATCACCGGGGAGCTGTTTTTT
CASSFNRGITGELFF
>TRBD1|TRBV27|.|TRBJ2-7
TGTGCCAGCAGTTTCTACAGGGGAACCTACGAGCAGTACTTC
CASSFYRGTYEQYF
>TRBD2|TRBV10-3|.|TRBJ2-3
TGTGCCATCAGTGGAACTAGCGGGGGGGCCACCCCCACAGATACGCAGTATTTT
CAISGTSGGATPTDTQYF
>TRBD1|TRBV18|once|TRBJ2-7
TGTGCCAGCTCGCTGATCGGGACAGCTTTATCTAACGAGCAGTACTTC
CASSLIGTALSNEQYF
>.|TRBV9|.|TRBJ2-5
TGTGCCAGCAGCGTAGGTAGAGGGGGGTACCAAGAGACCCAGTACTTC
CASSVGRGGYQETQYF
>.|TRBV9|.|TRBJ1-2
TGTGCCAGCAGCGTAGCTTCCGGATCGACCTATGGCTACACCTTC
CASSVASGSTYGYTF
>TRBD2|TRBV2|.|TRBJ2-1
TGTGCCAGCAGTGAACAGAGCGGGGGACTCTACAATGAGCAGTTCTTC
CASSEQSGGLYNEQFF
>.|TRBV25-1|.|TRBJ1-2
TGTGCCAGCAGTGTAGGACAGTCCTATGGCTACACCTTC
CASSVGQSYGYTF
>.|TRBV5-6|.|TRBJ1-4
TGTGCCAGCAGCACGGTTGGTTGGGCCCGTAATGAAAAACTGTTTTTT
CASSTVGWARNEKLFF
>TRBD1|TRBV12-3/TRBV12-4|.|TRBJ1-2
TGTGCCAGCGGAGGACAGGGAGGGTATGGCTACACCTTC
CASGGQGGYGYTF
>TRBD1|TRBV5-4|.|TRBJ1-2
TGTGCCAGCAGCAACCGACAGGGTAACTATGGCTACACCTTC
CASSNRQGNYGYTF
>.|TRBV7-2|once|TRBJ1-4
TGTGCCAGCAGCTTAGGGTTCGCAGGGTCAAATCGAGATGAAAAACTGTTTTTT
CASSLGFAGSNRDEKLFF
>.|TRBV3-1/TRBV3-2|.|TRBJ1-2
TGTGCCAGCAGACGGGGAGATTATGGCTACACCTTC
CASRRGDYGYTF
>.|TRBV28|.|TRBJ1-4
TGTGCCAGCAGTTTAATGAGAATGAATGAAAAACTGTTTTTT
CASSLMRMNEKLFF
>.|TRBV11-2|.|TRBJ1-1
TGTGCCAGCAGCCCACTCGGGGGTACTGAAGCTTTCTTT
CASSPLGGTEAFF
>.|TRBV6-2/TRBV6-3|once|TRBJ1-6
TGTGCCAGCAGTTACTACGACAGGAGGCGGTCACCCCTCCACTTT
CASSYYDRRRSPLHF
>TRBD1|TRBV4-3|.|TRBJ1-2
TGCGCCAGCAGCCAAGATCAGGGGGTAGTTGACTATGGCTACACCTTC
CASSQDQGVVDYGYTF